The 17 T cell receptor beta chains below all came from one sample that was sequenced in a study of T cell repertoires in cytomegalovirus infection. TCRdb independently ran MiXCR on the reads; one entry per CDR3 protein. Altogether roughly 250,000 distinct CDR3 sequences are present, over 9% being singletons, with the ten largest covering 1.5% to 2%. Input material: PBMCs. The receptor set was obtained from a human donor in good health (CMV status not recorded). Some clones in this sample may be carry-over from other donors' samples.

A remark on this clonotype: This may be a read error, as it is one base from a much larger clone. This chain uses TRBV12-3 or TRBV12-4 with TRBJ2-7, with TRBD1 matching 10 bases. CDR3 length: 14 residues. CDR3 region: CPTTVGDRGYEQYF. In nucleotides, the CDR3 is TGTCCCACCACCGTCGGGGACAGGGGTTACGAGCAGTACTTC.

Concerning this clonotype: With a much larger clone just one base away, this may be a read error. This chain joins TRBV24-1 and TRBJ2-1; 7 bases fit TRBD2. The germline V gene has CDR1 KGHDR and CDR2 SFDVKD. The CDR3 contains 16 residues. Losses at the gene ends were 3 bases for V and 3 bases for J; bases not matched to a gene: 7. The CDR3 region is CATSDLLGGGYNEQFF. The CDR3 bases are TGTGCCACCAGTGATCTTCTGGGCGGGGGCTACAATGAGCAGTTCTTC.

The V call is TRBV18, the J call TRBJ2-7, with a weak D call TRBD1 (5 bases). This CDR3 is 15 amino acids long. Germline CDR1 and CDR2: KGHSH and LQKENI. Trimming took 0 bases from V and 3 from J, leaving 12 bases between them. The CDR3 protein is CASSPPSRQGYEQYF. Written as DNA, the CDR3 is TGTGCCAGCTCACCACCGAGTCGGCAGGGCTACGAGCAGTACTTC.

This clonotype was counted a few times. J is TRBJ1-1 and V is TRBV9, with D unclear. V was trimmed by 3 bases and J by 0 bases, leaving 9 bases between them. The CDR3 has 14 residues. Per germline, CDR1 SGDLS and CDR2 YYNGEE. CDR3 sequence: CASSATGVNTEAFF. Written as DNA, the CDR3 is TGTGCCAGCAGCGCGACGGGAGTGAACACTGAAGCTTTCTTT. The full variable domain, completed using reference TRBV9 and TRBJ1-1, is DSGVTQTPKHLITATGQRVTLRCSPRSGDLSVYWYQQSLDQGLQFLIQYYNGEERAKGNILERFSAQQFPDLHSELNLSSLELGDSALYFCASSATGVNTEAFFGQGTRLTVV.

This clonotype has ten or more counts. This sequence joins TRBV7-2 and TRBJ1-5, with 10 bases identical to TRBD1. This CDR3 spans 18 amino acids. Trimming took 1 base from V and 2 from J; bases not matched to a gene: 8. Germline assignment: CDR1 SGHTA and CDR2 FQGNSA. The CDR3 loop is CASSLDHRDRGRNQPQHF. CDR3 sequence (DNA): TGTGCCAGCAGCTTAGATCACCGGGACAGGGGCCGCAATCAGCCCCAGCATTTT.

Details on this clonotype: Being one base from a much bigger clone, this may be a read error. Because it lacks the conserved phenylalanine or tryptophan at the end, this CDR3 is likely a read error. V is TRBV12-3 or TRBV12-4 and J is TRBJ2-7; TRBD1 matches 9 bases. There are 15 residues in the CDR3. Losses at the gene ends were 5 bases for V and 2 bases for J; bases not matched to a gene: 7. In DNA form, the CDR3 reads TGTGCCAGCAGTGCCCCCGGGACAGGGACCTACGAGCAGTACCTC. Its translation is CASSAPGTGTYEQYL.

This clonotype was detected many times. The rearrangement uses TRBV7-6 and TRBJ2-5, with D perhaps being TRBD1 or TRBD2 (5 bases each). The CDR3 loop spans 13 amino acids. CDR1 is SGHVS and CDR2 is FNYEAQ in the germline V gene. V lost 5 bases and J 5 bases, leaving 12 bases between the germline ends. CDR3 region: CASSRLGEETQYF. The CDR3 bases are TGTGCCAGCAGCCGCCTAGGGGAGGAGACCCAGTACTTC.

This clonotype was observed at least ten times. V is TRBV7-9 and J is TRBJ2-7; D might be TRBD1 or TRBD2, each matching 5 bases. Germline assignment: CDR1 SEHNR and CDR2 FQNEAQ (reference sequence). The length of the CDR3 is 14 residues. The ends were cut back, 1 base at V and 7 bases at J, with 14 bases in the middle. For the CDR3, the DNA is TGTGCCAGCAGCTTAGAAGGGGCGCGCGGGGAGCAGTACTTC. Translation: CASSLEGARGEQYF.

To note about this clonotype: This sequence may be a read error, since a much larger clone differs from it by one base. The chain recombines TRBV19 with TRBJ1-6; D may be TRBD1 (5 bases). Germline lookup yields CDR1 LNHDA and CDR2 SQIVND (reference sequence). This CDR3 has 14 residues. V was clipped by 6 bases and J by 7 bases, with 13 bases between them. The CDR3 DNA sequence: TGTGCCAGTAGGGGACTGGGAAGAAATTCACCCCTCCACTTT. Protein product: CASRGLGRNSPLHF.

In its sample, this clonotype was seen many times. This chain joins TRBV7-2 and TRBJ1-6, with D tentatively TRBD1 (5 bases). Germline V lookup: CDR1 SGHTA, CDR2 FQGNSA. V was pared by 2 bases and J by 0 bases, with 14 bases between. CDR3 size: 18 residues. The CDR3 region has the DNA TGTGCCAGCAGCTTATCTTCGGGGCAAATCTCCTATAATTCACCCCTCCACTTT. Protein product: CASSLSSGQISYNSPLHF.

This clonotype has ten or more counts. This rearrangement joins TRBV7-6 to TRBJ2-1; D gene ambiguous. Germline V gene data show CDR1 as SGHVS and CDR2 as FNYEAQ. The CDR3 contains 15 residues. V lost 2 bases, J lost 2 bases, and 10 bases lay in between. The CDR3 is CASSLKATTYNEQFF. CDR3 coding DNA: TGTGCCAGCAGCTTAAAAGCGACGACCTACAATGAGCAGTTCTTC.

This clonotype was seen repeatedly, ten times or more. The gene calls are TRBV7-8 and TRBJ1-2; D not resolved. CDR3 length equals 13 residues. Per germline, CDR1 SGHVS and CDR2 FQNEAQ. V shed 2 bases and J shed 5 bases, with 9 bases lying between them. In DNA form, the CDR3 reads TGTGCCAGCAGCTTATGGTCAGATTATGGCTACACCTTC. Translated: CASSLWSDYGYTF.

This clonotype was detected a few times. V usage is TRBV20-1 and J usage is TRBJ1-5; TRBD1 aligns across 7 bases. Germline V gives CDR1 DFQATT, CDR2 SNEGSKA (reference sequence). The V gene end was trimmed by 5 bases and the J gene end by 0 bases; junction bases not matched to a gene: 7. The CDR3 spans 15 residues. In DNA form, the CDR3 reads TGCAGTGCTGCCGGGACAGCGTCTAGCAATCAGCCCCAGCATTTT. Encoded protein: CSAAGTASSNQPQHF.

The V call is TRBV19, the J call TRBJ2-1; D is possibly TRBD1 or TRBD2 (6 bases each). There are 16 residues in the CDR3. Germline CDR1 and CDR2: LNHDA and SQIVND (reference sequence). V was pared by 0 bases and J by 3 bases, with 12 bases between. This CDR3 is CASSIDWGAVYNEQFF. For the CDR3, the DNA is TGTGCCAGTAGTATAGACTGGGGGGCCGTCTACAATGAGCAGTTCTTC. Together with reference TRBV19 and TRBJ2-1, the CDR3 gives the full variable domain: DGGITQSPKYLFRKEGQNVTLSCEQNLNHDAMYWYRQDPGQGLRLIYYSQIVNDFQKGDIAEGYSVSREKKESFPLTVTSAQKNPTAFYLCASSIDWGAVYNEQFFGPGTRLTVL.

This clonotype has a count of ten or more. The rearrangement uses TRBV7-2 and TRBJ1-2; a weak D match, TRBD1 (6 bases). The germline V and J ends were trimmed by 5 bases and 12 bases, with 22 bases remaining between them. The CDR3 covers 14 residues. Germline CDR1 reads SGHTA; CDR2 reads FQGNSA. CDR3 nucleotides: TGTGCCAGCAGCATCCATGGGGGACAAATAGAGAACACCTTC. It yields the protein CASSIHGGQIENTF.

This clonotype was observed at least ten times. The chain has TRBV7-2 and TRBJ1-2, with D uncertain. CDR3 length: 15 amino acids. Germline CDR1 is SGHTA and CDR2 is FQGNSA. With 1 base removed from V and 0 bases from J, the gap between germline ends came to 9 bases. The CDR3 spells CASSLEAEANYGYTF. CDR3 coding DNA: TGTGCCAGCAGCTTAGAGGCTGAAGCTAACTATGGCTACACCTTC. Full variable domain (remainder filled in from reference TRBV7-2 and TRBJ1-2): GAGVSQSPSNKVTEKGKDVELRCDPISGHTALYWYRQSLGQGLEFLIYFQGNSAPDKSGLPSDRFSAERTGGSVSTLTIQRTQQEDSAVYLCASSLEAEANYGYTFGSGTRLTVV.

This clonotype was counted only a few times. The chain carries TRBV14 and TRBJ2-3; D unresolved. This CDR3 has 14 residues. From germline, CDR1 is SGHDN and CDR2 FVKESK. Trimming took off 1 base at V and 3 bases at J, with 8 bases between the two ends. The chain's CDR3 is CASSQARHTDTQYF. The CDR3 nucleotides are TGTGCCAGCAGCCAAGCACGGCATACAGATACGCAGTATTTT.